The 9 T cell receptor beta chains listed next were all sequenced from one sample in a study of T-cell memory formation after mild COVID-19. MiXCR was run by TCRdb on the 5' RACE reads, yielding one entry per CDR3 protein. The sample shows 280,000 or so distinct CDR3 sequences, roughly 8.2% of them seen only once. Sequenced sample: PBMCs or a T cell subset sorted from them (not recorded which). The source of these receptors is a man aged 18 to 30 who had mild COVID-19 (a few samples of this study predate the infection). Cell type and time point are not known.

This clonotype appeared a few times. This rearrangement joins TRBV27 to TRBJ2-5; no reliable D call. The CDR3 loop spans 10 amino acids. Deletions cut 4 bases from V and 6 bases from J, with 3 bases between. Germline V gives CDR1 MNHEY, CDR2 SMNVEV (reference sequence). The CDR3 bases are TGTGCCAGCAGTTCGAAGACCCAGTACTTC. Its translation is CASSSKTQYF.

This clonotype showed up many times. This chain joins TRBV6-2 or TRBV6-3 and TRBJ1-1; possibly TRBD1 for D (5 bases). V lost 6 bases, J lost 10 bases, and 24 bases lay in between. The CDR3 covers 15 residues. Germline-derived CDR1 and CDR2 are MNHEY and SVGEGT. CDR3 loop: CASSSGGLTGFGAFF. The CDR3 bases are TGTGCCAGCAGCTCGGGGGGACTAACCGGTTTTGGAGCTTTCTTT.

The chain carries TRBV5-5 and TRBJ2-4, with D maybe TRBD1 (6 bases). V dropped 0 bases and J dropped 5 bases, with 9 bases sitting between them. Per germline, CDR1 SGHKS and CDR2 YYEKEE (reference sequence). The CDR3 spans 14 residues. The CDR3 DNA sequence: TGTGCCAGCAGCTTGGCCCCAGGGGAAAACATTCAGTACTTC. It specifies CASSLAPGENIQYF.

The table lists this clonotype with a few counts. This chain uses TRBV27 with TRBJ2-1, with 14 bases matching TRBD2. Germline CDR1 and CDR2: MNHEY and SMNVEV (reference sequence). The CDR3 runs 16 residues. V dropped 5 bases and J dropped 8; count of bases not matched to a gene: 8. CDR3 sequence: CASSLLRTSGGYEQFF. Written as DNA, the CDR3 is TGTGCCAGCAGTCTACTAAGGACTAGCGGGGGGTATGAGCAGTTCTTC.

The chain has TRBV6-5 and TRBJ1-6; tentatively, D is TRBD1 (5 bases). Trimming took 3 bases from V and 10 from J, leaving 22 bases between them. Germline CDR1 MNHEY, CDR2 SVGAGI. This CDR3 contains 17 residues. CDR3 sequence (DNA): TGTGCCAGCAGTTATTCGTTCGCAGGAGGGACGGGATCACCCCTCCACTTT. Translating gives CASSYSFAGGTGSPLHF.

CDR3 sequence: CASTAARLNTDTQYF. CDR3 nucleotides: TGTGCCAGCACCGCGGCACGGTTAAACACAGATACGCAGTATTTT. The chain carries TRBV11-2 and TRBJ2-3; no firm D call. The CDR3 consists of 15 residues. The V and J ends lost 7 bases and 2 bases respectively, with 16 bases between them. CDR1 and CDR2 (germline): SGHAT, FQNNGV.

This clonotype turned up a few times. This rearrangement joins TRBV4-3 to TRBJ2-1; 12 nucleotides line up with TRBD2. This CDR3 is 17 amino acids long. J gave up 6 bases and V 1 base, and 7 bases lay outside the gene matches. The V gene's germline CDR1 is LGHNA and CDR2 YSLEER. CDR3 sequence reads: CASSQAKTSGGPNEQFF. CDR3 nucleotide sequence: TGCGCCAGCAGCCAAGCCAAGACTAGCGGGGGACCCAATGAGCAGTTCTTC.

This clonotype has only a few counts. DNA of the CDR3: TGTGCCAGCAGTTTTAACACGAACACTGAAGCTTTCTTT. Amino acid sequence: CASSFNTNTEAFF. J is TRBJ1-1 and V is TRBV12-3 or TRBV12-4, with D uncertain. This CDR3 is built from 13 residues. Trimming left V 3 bases short and J 1 base short, with 6 bases between.

V usage is TRBV5-1 and J usage is TRBJ1-4; 11 bases align to TRBD1. The germline gives CDR1 SGHRS, CDR2 YFSETQ. The CDR3 is 16 residues long. Trimming at V came to 0 bases and at J to 8 bases, leaving 6 bases not matched to a gene. The CDR3, as DNA: TGCGCCAGCAGCTTGGAGCCAGGACAGGGGGCCGAAAAACTGTTTTTT. It specifies CASSLEPGQGAEKLFF.